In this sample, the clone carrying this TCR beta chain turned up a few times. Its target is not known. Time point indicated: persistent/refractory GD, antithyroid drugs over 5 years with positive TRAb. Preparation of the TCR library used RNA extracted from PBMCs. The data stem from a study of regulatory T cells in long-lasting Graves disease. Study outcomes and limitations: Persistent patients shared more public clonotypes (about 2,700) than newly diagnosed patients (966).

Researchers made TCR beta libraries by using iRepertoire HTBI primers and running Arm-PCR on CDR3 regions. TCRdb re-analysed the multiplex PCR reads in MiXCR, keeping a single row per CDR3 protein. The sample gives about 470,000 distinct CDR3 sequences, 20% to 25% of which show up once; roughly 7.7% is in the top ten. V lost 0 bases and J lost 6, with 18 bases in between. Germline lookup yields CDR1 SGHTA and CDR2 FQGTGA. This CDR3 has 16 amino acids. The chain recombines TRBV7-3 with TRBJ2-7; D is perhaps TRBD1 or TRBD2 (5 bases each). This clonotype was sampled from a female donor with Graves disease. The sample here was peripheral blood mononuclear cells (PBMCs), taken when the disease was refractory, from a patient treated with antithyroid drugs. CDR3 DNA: TGTGCCAGCAGCTTAACGGGGGTCGGGGAAGCGTTCGAGCAGTACTTC. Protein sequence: CASSLTGVGEAFEQYF.